This T cell receptor (beta chain) was captured in a study of beta chain features in type 1 diabetes. This clone was seen a few times. Other nucleotide sequences from this sample produce the same CDR3. The authors sorted CD4+ naive, central memory, regulatory and stem cell-like memory cells via CD45RO/CCR7/CD25/CD127/CD95/CD27. Trimming removed 1 base from V and 0 bases from J; junction bases left unmatched: 0. Germline V lookup: CDR1 SGHRS, CDR2 YFSETQ. The length of the CDR3 is 14 residues. The isolated RNA, all of it, was reverse transcribed, so expressed TCRB transcripts were what got sequenced. The assay was immunoSEQ multiplex PCR, and TCRdb's table has in-frame clones only and misses some. Of 900,000 or so clones listed, 17% are singletons.

This receptor was identified in a woman aged 18-29 years in good health. The chain has TRBV5-1 and TRBJ1-2; 7 bases agree with TRBD1. Sequencing used naive CD4+ T cells from blood. In nucleotides, the CDR3 is TGCGCCAGCAGCTTGCAGGGGGCTAACTATGGCTACACCTTC. This sequence encodes CASSLQGANYGYTF.